This T cell receptor beta chain derives from a study of blood T cell repertoires in COVID-19. Study-level information: Samples came from the United States, Italy and Spain, spanning acute and convalescent COVID-19. PBMCs, B-cell-depleted T cells, or T cells were the source of the cDNA or gDNA that made up the material.

The authors' processing: Amplification with reference gene primers provided the estimates of nucleated cell counts. The assay was immunoSEQ multiplex PCR, and TCRdb's table has in-frame clones only and misses some. V and J calls plus clone size are reproduced from that table; the DNA served to infer D and trimming. The sample consists of over 150,000 clones, over 60% of them appearing once. V was clipped by 3 bases and J by 1 base, with 8 bases between them. The CDR3 sequence is 14 residues long. Germline V lookup: CDR1 LNHDA, CDR2 SQIVND (reference sequence). Concerning this clone: Other DNA sequences from this sample encode an identical CDR3 as well.

The sequencing input was peripheral blood. V is TRBV19 and J is TRBJ2-3; a weak D match, TRBD2 (5 bases). The TCR comes from an older man with acute or convalescent COVID-19. The CDR3 nucleotides are TGTGCCAGTAGTATCCTCGGGGGCACAGATACGCAGTATTTT. Translated: CASSILGGTDTQYF.